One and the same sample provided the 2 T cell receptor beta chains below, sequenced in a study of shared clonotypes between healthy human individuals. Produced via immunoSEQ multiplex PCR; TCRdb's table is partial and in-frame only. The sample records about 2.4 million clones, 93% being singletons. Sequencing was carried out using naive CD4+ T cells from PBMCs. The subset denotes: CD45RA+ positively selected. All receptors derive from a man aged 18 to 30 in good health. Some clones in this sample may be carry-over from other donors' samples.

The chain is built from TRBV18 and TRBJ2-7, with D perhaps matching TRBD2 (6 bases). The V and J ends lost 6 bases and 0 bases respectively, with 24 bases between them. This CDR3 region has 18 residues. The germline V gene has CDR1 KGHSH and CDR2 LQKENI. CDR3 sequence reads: CASSLNMGRAGGSYEQYF. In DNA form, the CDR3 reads TGTGCCAGCTCCCTTAATATGGGGAGAGCCGGGGGCTCCTACGAGCAGTACTTC.

CDR3 loop: CASSLAGGLMNTEAFF. The CDR3 region has the DNA TGCGCCAGCAGCTTGGCAGGGGGACTCATGAACACTGAAGCTTTCTTT. This sequence joins TRBV5-1 and TRBJ1-1; 7 nucleotides agree with TRBD1. The germline CDR1 and CDR2 sequences are SGHRS and YFSETQ. The length of the CDR3 is 16 residues. V trimming: 0 bases; J trimming: 0 bases; junction bases outside the gene matches: 5. The whole variable domain, remainder taken from reference TRBV5-1 and TRBJ1-1, is KAGVTQTPRYLIKTRGQQVTLSCSPISGHRSVSWYQQTPGQGLQFLFEYFSETQRNKGNFPGRFSGRQFSNSRSEMNVSTLELGDSALYLCASSLAGGLMNTEAFFGQGTRLTVV.